This T cell receptor beta chain was obtained from a study of T-cell memory formation after mild COVID-19. V shed 4 bases and J shed 8 bases, with 18 bases lying between them. The germline V gene encodes CDR1 MNHEY and CDR2 SVGAGI. CDR3 size: 15 residues. Barcoded TCR alpha and TCR beta cDNA libraries with UMIs came from 5'RACE using constant-segment primers. MiXCR, run by TCRdb on the 5' RACE reads, gives a single entry per CDR3 protein. The sample holds about 310,000 distinct CDR3 sequences, around 19% seen once. This clonotype has a handful of counts. Its antigen is undetermined. Overall study findings and caveats: Memory cells collected pre-infection included some clones that later responded, suggesting cross-reactive memory joined. Day 15 to 85 contracting clones showed balanced CD4/CD8; later expanders leaned CD4+. Unconfirmed was the SARS-CoV-2 specificity of second-wave clones that peaked on day 37.

The sequenced material came from PBMCs or a T cell subset sorted from them (not recorded which). The chain joins TRBV6-5 to TRBJ2-1; D is possibly TRBD1 (6 bases). The sequence derives from a man aged 18-30 years who had mild COVID-19 (a few samples of this study predate the infection). Cell type and time point are not known. The CDR3 DNA is TGTGCCAGCAGTTCCGGGACACAACCCTTGGATGAGCAGTTCTTC. It yields the protein CASSSGTQPLDEQFF.